The entry below describes one T cell receptor beta chain. At one end, the junction sequence differs from germline, possibly due to a read error. In germline, CDR1 is MDHEN, CDR2 SYDVKM. The CDR3 has 15 residues. This entry is derived from a study of blood T cells in healthy people across ages. Combining a sample-barcoded 5' primer with a J-beta primer mix, a second PCR ran for about 7 to 11 cycles. Each CDR3 protein is one row after TCRdb ran MiXCR on the 5' RACE reads. The data hold about 720,000 distinct CDR3 sequences, with 20% to 25% observed a single time. These data were likewise used in another study, on T cells of mothers and their children.

The TCR originated in a boy younger than 18 in good health. V is TRBV28 and J is TRBJ2-1, with a possible D match to TRBD2 (5 bases). The last part of the DNA fits TRBJ2-7 better; the J call may be wrong. Sequencing used blood. The CDR3 region has the DNA TGTGCCAGCAGTTCGACCCACCGGGGATCCTGCGAGCAGTACTTC. This codes for CASSSTHRGSCEQYF.